The entry below describes one T cell receptor (beta chain). Its antigen is still unknown. It has no much larger one-base neighbor in the sample; base qualities were not kept. The data derive from a study of OX40 agonist ivuxolimab in advanced cancers. About the investigation overall: The costimulatory receptor OX40 (CD134) was targeted by ivuxolimab, a fully human IgG2 agonistic monoclonal antibody. In the dose-escalation cohort, roughly 80% of patients were male, and the mean age was approximately 60 years, with a range of roughly 20 to 85. Among the approximately 54 dose-escalation patients, approximately 20 had hepatocellular carcinoma, 15 or so melanoma, 9 renal cell carcinoma and 9 head and neck cancer. Partial responses occurred in three dose-escalation patients: two with cutaneous melanoma and one with hepatocellular carcinoma. Patients were allowed to have had prior anti-PD-1, anti-PD-L1 or anti-CTLA-4 therapy, and approximately 40% of the dose-escalation patients had been treated with checkpoint inhibitors. Intravenous ivuxolimab was administered to patients every 2 weeks at six dose levels: 0.01, 0.1, 0.3, 1.5, 3 and 10 mg/kg. The paper describes the monotherapy dose-escalation part (N of about 47 patients) of the phase I trial of ivuxolimab. Peripheral TCRbeta sequencing aimed to test whether ivuxolimab altered TCR sequence diversity and caused clonal T-cell expansion.

The germline V gene encodes CDR1 SGHTA and CDR2 FQGTGA. The CDR3 has 14 amino acids, counting the end cysteine and phenylalanine. Left in the record is the CDR3 DNA by itself, 42 bases read in frame from the first base. The germline V and J ends show losses of 2 bases and 1 base respectively, and no gene match explains 0 bases of the junction. Patients with a history of autoimmune disease or receiving systemic immunosuppression were excluded from the trial. In every dose cohort, peripheral blood was drawn for TCR sequencing at baseline, cycle 4 day 1, and cycle 7 day 1. The samples were taken from a phase I, first-in-human, multicenter, open-label dose-escalation trial of ivuxolimab. Adults with locally advanced or metastatic melanoma, renal cell, hepatocellular, or head and neck squamous cell carcinoma were enrolled in the trial. Before TCR sequencing, CD4+ T cells and CD8+ T cells were sorted from peripheral blood as separate populations.

What the research found in general, with its limitations: After ivuxolimab, CD8+ T cells had more expanded clones than CD4+ T cells on average. Low levels of normalized T-cell clonal expansion were also seen in some patients who did not respond. Which antigens the clonally expanded peripheral T cells were specific for was not determined. Clonal expansion of both CD4+ and CD8+ blood T cells was observed from baseline to week 6 at doses 0.1 to 3.0 mg/kg. In the 0.1-3.0 mg/kg groups, partial responders were among the patients with the lowest normalized peripheral clonal expansion, particularly in CD8+ T cells.

For sequencing of the TCRbeta CDR3 region, genomic DNA was extracted from the sorted cells. TCRbeta CDR3 regions were sequenced using the immunoSEQ Assay. TCRdb provides this immuneACCESS table in a form limited to in-frame rearrangements. Some clones are lacking; in checked studies, under half of them reflect an unresolved V gene, and why the rest are absent is not known. This sample holds 25,000 to 35,000 clones; more than 90% were observed only once. The top ten clones comprise about 25% of the sample. This material consisted of CD4+ or CD8+ T cells sorted from blood, taken in a trial of the OX40 agonist ivuxolimab. This receptor was identified in an adult with an advanced solid tumor such as melanoma, head and neck, liver or kidney cancer. The chain uses TRBV7-3 and TRBJ2-3; a stretch of 7 junction bases matches TRBD2. Here the CDR3 is given as CASSLAGGTDTQYF. The DNA reads as follows: TGTGCCAGCAGCTTAGCGGGGGGCACAGATACGCAGTATTTT.